Sequencing of this TCR beta chain was carried out in a study of T-cell reconstitution after alpha-beta-depleted transplantation in children (TCRdb year 2016). General notes on the study: T-cell immune reconstitution after TCRalphabeta/CD19-depleted allogeneic hematopoietic cell transplantation in children was quantitatively tracked in the study by means of TCR repertoire profiling.

The cysteine opens and the phenylalanine closes a CDR3 of 13 amino acids. Only the CDR3 DNA is retained, 39 bases long and in frame from the first base. Trimming leaves V shorter by 6 bases and J shorter by 5 bases, with the junction holding 6 bases beyond the gene matches. CDR1 LNHDA and CDR2 SQIVND were looked up in the germline V gene (reference sequence). In the case of this clonotype: This receptor's antigen is unknown. No base qualities exist here, and no much larger clone lies one base off it.

The sample's treatment or condition label, in plain terms: allogeneic hematopoietic cell transplantation with graft depleted of TCRalphabeta T cells and CD19 B cells. The transplant recipients were children given TCRalphabeta/CD19-depleted allogeneic hematopoietic cell grafts. Beyond this particular receptor, the publication reports: The apparently early alphabetaT-cell count recovery about two months after transplant was reportedly dependent on only several hundred rapidly expanded clones derived from non-depleted graft cells. Hyperexpanded clone frequencies declined over subsequent months; after one year, T-cell counts and TCRbeta diversity were mostly attributed to newly produced T cells. In some patients, the high TCRbeta diversity seen at day 60 was put down to recipient T cells and intrathymic progenitors that had survived conditioning.

Libraries were prepared through PCR. Sequencing instrument: Illumina HiSeq 2500. TCR libraries were prepared with molecular barcoding, using unique molecular identifiers to normalize TCRbeta repertoire quantification. TCRdb itself trimmed the public reads at Q25 with fastp, ran MiXCR and retained productive beta chains. Identical CDR3 proteins give one entry, which carries the most common genes and DNA. The sample table records roughly 100,000 distinct CDR3 sequences; about 6.8% of these occur just once. About a sixth of the sample is in the top ten clones. This sequence uses TRBV19 and TRBJ2-7; 8 middle bases align to TRBD2. The sample consisted of PBMCs, taken before TCRalphabeta/CD19-depleted stem cell transplant. This TCR was sampled from a boy between 2 and 10 years old with acute lymphoblastic leukemia, due to receive a stem cell transplant. The DNA reads as follows: TGTGCCAGTAGCACCGGGACTAGGGACGAGCAGTACTTC. Translation gives CASSTGTRDEQYF.